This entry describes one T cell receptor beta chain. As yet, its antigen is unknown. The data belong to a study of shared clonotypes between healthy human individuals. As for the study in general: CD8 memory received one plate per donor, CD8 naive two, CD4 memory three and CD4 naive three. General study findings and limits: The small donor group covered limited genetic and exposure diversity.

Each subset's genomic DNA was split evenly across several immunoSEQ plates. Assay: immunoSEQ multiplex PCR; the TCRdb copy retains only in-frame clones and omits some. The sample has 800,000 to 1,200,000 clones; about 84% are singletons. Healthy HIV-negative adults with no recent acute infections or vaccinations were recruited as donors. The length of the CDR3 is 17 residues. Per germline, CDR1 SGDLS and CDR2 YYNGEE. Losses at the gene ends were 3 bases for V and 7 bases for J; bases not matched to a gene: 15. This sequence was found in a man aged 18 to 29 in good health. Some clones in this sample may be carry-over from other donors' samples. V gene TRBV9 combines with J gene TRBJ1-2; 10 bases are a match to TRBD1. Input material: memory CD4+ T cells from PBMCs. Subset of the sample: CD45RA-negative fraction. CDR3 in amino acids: CASSARQGASVGGGYTF. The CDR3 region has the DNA TGTGCCAGCAGCGCACGACAGGGGGCCTCAGTAGGTGGTGGCTACACCTTC.